This T cell receptor beta chain was found in a study of T cells in Graves' hyperthyroidism and ophthalmopathy. RNA transcripts gave rise to amplified TCR beta CDR3 regions. The TCR CDR3 first-round RT-PCR relied on the HTBI primer set. TCRdb redid the calling of the multiplex PCR reads with MiXCR, one entry per CDR3 protein. This sample has about 210,000 distinct CDR3 sequences, with under 20% found just once. In this sample, this clonotype turned up a few times. Deletions cut 9 bases from V and 9 bases from J, with 11 bases between. Germline assignment: CDR1 KGHDR and CDR2 SFDVKD. The CDR3 covers 11 residues. Newly diagnosed hyperthyroidism patients aged 18 to 65 years had disease lasting under 2 months.

The receptor's source is a man aged 50 to 59 with Graves' hyperthyroidism. Sequencing was done on a sample of blood. The chain is built from TRBV24-1 and TRBJ1-5; D is undetermined. The CDR3 reads CATPVSRPQHF. As DNA, the CDR3 is TGTGCCACCCCCGTTAGCCGGCCCCAGCATTTT.